These 21 T cell receptor beta chains were sequenced from one sample in a study of CD4 and CD8 cells across lung adenocarcinoma regions. TCRdb reprocessed the PCR reads via MiXCR and lists one record per CDR3 protein. The data contain 11,000 or so distinct CDR3 sequences, around 50% of them singletons. Specimen: CD8+ T cells from the center of a lung tumor. Every receptor here comes from a female donor with lung adenocarcinoma. The CD4 and CD8 labels of this study may be unreliable.

This clonotype was observed a few times. V gene TRBV6-1 combines with J gene TRBJ2-1, with TRBD2 identical over 11 bases. CDR1 MNHNS and CDR2 SASEGT come from the germline V gene. The junction had 7 bases not matched to a gene; V was cut back by 0 bases and J by 0 bases. This CDR3 has 19 residues. CDR3 amino acids: CASSEAGLAGGGSYNEQFF. The CDR3 DNA reads TGTGCCAGCAGTGAAGCGGGGCTAGCGGGAGGTGGCTCCTACAATGAGCAGTTCTTC.

V is TRBV6-5 and J is TRBJ2-1; 9 bases are a match to TRBD1. The V gene's germline CDR1 is MNHEY and CDR2 SVGAGI. The V segment lost 4 bases and the J segment 8 bases; nucleotides outside the gene matches: 15. The CDR3 runs 17 residues. The CDR3 DNA reads TGTGCCAGCAGTTCACTACAGGGGGCGGGTACCGGACATGAGCAGTTCTTC. This gives the protein CASSSLQGAGTGHEQFF.

This clonotype occurred many times. The chain's CDR3 is CASSEAPGQGIYTF. The CDR3 region has the DNA TGTGCCAGCAGTGAGGCGCCGGGACAGGGGATATACACCTTC. The gene calls are TRBV6-1 and TRBJ1-2; 10 bases are a match to TRBD1. J was trimmed by 11 bases and V by 3 bases; bases with no gene match: 9. Germline CDR1 and CDR2: MNHNS and SASEGT. The CDR3 spans 14 residues.

The chain couples TRBV6-1 to TRBJ1-1; maybe TRBD1 (6 bases). Germline V CDR1 and CDR2: MNHNS, SASEGT. V was cut by 6 bases and J by 4 bases, with 21 bases left in between. This CDR3 spans 16 amino acids. CDR3 sequence (DNA): TGTGCCAGCAGCGAAAGGAGGGGGTCGAGGGGCACTGAAGCTTTCTTT. Translation gives CASSERRGSRGTEAFF.

V usage is TRBV11-2 and J usage is TRBJ1-6; D not resolved. This CDR3 spans 13 amino acids. V dropped 5 bases and J dropped 7 bases, with 9 bases sitting between them. Germline CDR1 SGHAT, CDR2 FQNNGV. CDR3 sequence: CASSVLGNSPLHF. In DNA form, the CDR3 reads TGTGCCAGCAGCGTTCTGGGAAATTCACCCCTCCACTTT.

CDR3: CASSQGRSTYEQYF. As DNA, the CDR3 is TGCGCCAGCAGCCAGGGACGATCAACGTACGAGCAGTACTTC. The J gene is TRBJ2-1, the V gene TRBV4-1; D assignment may be TRBD1 or TRBD2 (5 bases each). The last part of the DNA fits TRBJ2-7 better; the J call may be wrong. CDR1 MGHRA and CDR2 YSYEKL come from the germline V gene. This CDR3 has 14 residues.

V and J are TRBV3-1 and TRBJ2-5; D is possibly TRBD1 or TRBD2 (5 bases each). V was clipped by 0 bases and J by 3 bases, with 11 bases between them. The CDR3 runs 15 residues. Germline assignment: CDR1 LGHDT and CDR2 YNNKEL (reference sequence). Here the CDR3 reads CASSQDGTRKETQYF. CDR3 DNA sequence: TGTGCCAGCAGCCAAGATGGGACCAGGAAAGAGACCCAGTACTTC.

In this sample, this clonotype turned up a few times. This chain links TRBV6-5 with TRBJ2-3, with TRBD2 matching 8 bases. Germline trimming cut 0 bases from V and 7 bases from J; bases unmatched to any gene: 12. Germline V CDR1 and CDR2: MNHEY, SVGAGI. The CDR3 is 17 amino acids. The CDR3 sequence: CASSYSGSGNHMNTQYF. The CDR3 coding sequence is TGTGCCAGCAGTTACTCCGGTAGCGGGAACCACATGAATACGCAGTATTTT.

In this sample, this clonotype turned up a few times. The chain is built from TRBV24-1 and TRBJ2-2, with TRBD1 matching over 10 bases. The CDR3 sequence is 14 residues long. Germline trimming cut 7 bases from V and 6 bases from J; bases unmatched to any gene: 4. Germline CDR1 is KGHDR and CDR2 is SFDVKD. CDR3 loop: CATRGTGEAGELFF. CDR3 nucleotide sequence: TGTGCCACCAGGGGGACAGGGGAAGCCGGGGAGCTGTTTTTT.

The V and J genes are TRBV6-1 and TRBJ2-5, with D possibly being TRBD2 (6 bases). The ends were cut back, 5 bases at V and 1 base at J, with 20 bases in the middle. The CDR3 loop spans 17 amino acids. Germline V lookup: CDR1 MNHNS, CDR2 SASEGT. CDR3 amino acids: CASSLDGGALSQETQYF. Here the CDR3 DNA reads TGTGCCAGCAGTCTGGATGGAGGGGCCCTCTCCCAAGAGACCCAGTACTTC.

The chain carries TRBV7-2 and TRBJ2-1; 7 nucleotides match TRBD2. The germline gives CDR1 SGHTA, CDR2 FQGNSA. V shed 2 bases, J shed 2 bases, and the junction held 6 bases outside the gene matches. The CDR3 runs 16 residues. The CDR3 sequence is CASSLRGGSTYNEQFF. The CDR3 region has the DNA TGTGCCAGCAGCTTAAGGGGCGGGAGCACCTACAATGAGCAGTTCTTC. Supplemented by reference TRBV7-2 and TRBJ2-1, the full variable domain reads GAGVSQSPSNKVTEKGKDVELRCDPISGHTALYWYRQSLGQGLEFLIYFQGNSAPDKSGLPSDRFSAERTGGSVSTLTIQRTQQEDSAVYLCASSLRGGSTYNEQFFGPGTRLTVL.

This rearrangement joins TRBV14 to TRBJ2-1, with 10 bases that match TRBD2. The length of the CDR3 is 16 residues. V lost 2 bases, J lost 8 bases, and 9 bases stayed unmatched. Germline CDR1 reads SGHDN; CDR2 reads FVKESK. Here the CDR3 reads CASSQLSGRARDEQFF. The CDR3 region has the DNA TGTGCCAGCAGCCAACTCAGCGGGAGGGCCCGTGATGAGCAGTTCTTC.

The chain links TRBV10-3 to TRBJ2-1; the D gene is possibly TRBD2 (7 bases). The J call may be wrong; the DNA end is better matched by TRBJ2-5. In germline, CDR1 is ENHRY, CDR2 SYGVKD. The CDR3 runs to 13 residues. The DNA of the CDR3 is TGTGCCACTAGGACGGGGGGCCGGGAGACCCAGTACTTC. It yields the protein CATRTGGRETQYF.

To note about this clonotype: One end of the junction does not line up with germline, which may come from a read error. The V and J genes are TRBV6-5 and TRBJ2-1; 7 nucleotides agree with TRBD2. The germline V gene has CDR1 MNHEY and CDR2 SVGAGI. This CDR3 comprises 13 residues. The CDR3 DNA reads as TGTGCCAGCAGTTACTCGACCGCGGGGGAGCTGTTCTTC. Translation: CASSYSTAGELFF.

The sample holds many counts of this clonotype. The chain joins TRBV11-2 to TRBJ2-3, with TRBD2 matching 7 bases. V lost 3 bases to trimming and J lost 0 bases; unmatched junction nucleotides: 6. Germline assignment: CDR1 SGHAT and CDR2 FQNNGV. This CDR3 region has 16 residues. CDR3 sequence reads: CASSFYGLDSTDTQYF. The DNA of the CDR3 is TGTGCCAGCAGCTTCTACGGACTAGACAGCACAGATACGCAGTATTTT.

The gene calls are TRBV27 and TRBJ2-5, with TRBD1 matching over 7 bases. The J call is doubtful: the DNA matches TRBJ2-7 better. Germline V gives CDR1 MNHEY, CDR2 SMNVEV (reference sequence). The CDR3 is 14 residues long. The DNA of the CDR3 is TGTGCCAGCAGACCCGCCGGGACAGCATACGAGCAGTACTTC. Amino acid sequence: CASRPAGTAYEQYF.

In DNA form, the CDR3 reads TGTGCCAGCAGCAAGACAGGGGAAGGAACTGAAGCTTTCTTT. Protein sequence: CASSKTGEGTEAFF. The chain carries TRBV6-1 and TRBJ1-1, with 8 bases identical to TRBD1. This CDR3 spans 14 amino acids. V lost 6 bases and J lost 5; bases outside the gene matches: 8. Germline CDR1 MNHNS, CDR2 SASEGT.

The chain employs TRBV25-1 and TRBJ2-2; D may be TRBD1 (6 bases). This CDR3 is 15 amino acids long. The V gene's germline CDR1 is MGHDK and CDR2 SYGVNS. V shed 9 bases and J shed 12 bases, with 26 bases lying between them. CDR3 DNA sequence: TGTGCCAGGGGTCCCCCGGGTGTGAGCACAGGGAAGCTGTTTTTT. Translating it yields CARGPPGVSTGKLFF.

The V and J genes are TRBV7-5 and TRBJ2-1; the table's D call TRBD2 went unverified against the DNA. TRBV7-5 is termed a pseudogene. CDR3 size: 11 residues. CDR3: CRLLGRLRASF. DNA of the CDR3: TGTAGACTGTTGGGTAGGCTGCGTGCTAGCTTC.

CDR3 amino acids: CASSAHSGRPKFF. The CDR3 region has the DNA TGTGCCAGCAGTGCACATTCGGGACGGCCAAAGTTCTTC. V gene TRBV6-1 combines with J gene TRBJ2-1; D tentatively fits TRBD1 or TRBD2 (5 bases each). Germline lookup yields CDR1 MNHNS and CDR2 SASEGT. The CDR3 consists of 13 residues. V lost 4 bases, J lost 14 bases, and 18 bases lay in between.

This clonotype showed up just a few times. This chain links TRBV20-1 with TRBJ2-5, with D perhaps matching TRBD1 (5 bases). V was trimmed by 7 bases and J by 2 bases, leaving 8 bases between them. Germline loops: CDR1 DFQATT, CDR2 SNEGSKA (reference sequence). CDR3 length equals 11 residues. CDR3 nucleotides: TGCAGTGGACAGAGGCAAGAGACCCAGTACTTC. Amino acid sequence: CSGQRQETQYF.